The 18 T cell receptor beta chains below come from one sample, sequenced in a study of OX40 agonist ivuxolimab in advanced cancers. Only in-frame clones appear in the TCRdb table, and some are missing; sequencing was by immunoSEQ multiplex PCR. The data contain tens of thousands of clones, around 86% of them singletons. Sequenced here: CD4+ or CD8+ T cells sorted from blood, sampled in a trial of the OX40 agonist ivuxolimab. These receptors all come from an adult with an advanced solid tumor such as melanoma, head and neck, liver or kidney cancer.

The CDR3: CASSQTTGNYGYTF. DNA of the CDR3: TGTGCCAGCAGCCAAACAACAGGGAACTATGGCTACACCTTC. V is TRBV9 and J is TRBJ1-2, with a tentative D call TRBD1 (6 bases). Germline V gene sequence: CDR1 SGDLS, CDR2 YYNGEE. This CDR3 has 14 amino acids. The ends were cut back, 4 bases at V and 2 bases at J, with 12 bases in the middle. The variable domain in full, with the rest retrieved from reference TRBV9 and TRBJ1-2, is DSGVTQTPKHLITATGQRVTLRCSPRSGDLSVYWYQQSLDQGLQFLIQYYNGEERAKGNILERFSAQQFPDLHSELNLSSLELGDSALYFCASSQTTGNYGYTFGSGTRLTVV.

The CDR3 loop is CAIRGGQGNNQPQHF. The DNA of the CDR3 is TGTGCCATCAGGGGGGGACAGGGGAACAATCAGCCCCAGCATTTT. The chain recombines TRBV10-3 with TRBJ1-5, with 10 bases aligning to TRBD1. CDR3 length: 15 residues. The ends lost 6 bases at V and 3 bases at J; junction bases unmatched: 5. Per germline, CDR1 ENHRY and CDR2 SYGVKD.

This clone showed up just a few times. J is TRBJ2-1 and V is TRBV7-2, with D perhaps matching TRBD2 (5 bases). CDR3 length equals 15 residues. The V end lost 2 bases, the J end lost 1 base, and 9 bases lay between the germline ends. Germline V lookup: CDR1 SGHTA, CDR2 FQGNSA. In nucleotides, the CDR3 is TGTGCCAGCAGCTTAATAGGCGGGTCCTACAATGAGCAGTTCTTC. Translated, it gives CASSLIGGSYNEQFF.

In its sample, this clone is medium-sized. Written as DNA, the CDR3 is TGTGCCAGCAGCCCAAATCCCCCACGGATCGAAGCTTTCTTT. Protein product: CASSPNPPRIEAFF. The J gene is TRBJ1-1, the V gene TRBV27; D gene unclear. V was trimmed by 6 bases and J by 8 bases, leaving 19 bases between them. The CDR3 loop spans 14 amino acids. CDR1 is MNHEY and CDR2 is SMNVEV in the germline V gene (reference sequence).

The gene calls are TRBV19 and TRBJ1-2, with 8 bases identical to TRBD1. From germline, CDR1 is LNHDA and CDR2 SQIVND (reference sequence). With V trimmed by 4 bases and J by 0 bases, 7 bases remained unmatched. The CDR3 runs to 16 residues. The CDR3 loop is CASSTDRVQANYGYTF. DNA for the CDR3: TGTGCCAGTAGTACGGACAGGGTCCAAGCTAACTATGGCTACACCTTC. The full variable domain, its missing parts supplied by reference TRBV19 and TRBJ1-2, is DGGITQSPKYLFRKEGQNVTLSCEQNLNHDAMYWYRQDPGQGLRLIYYSQIVNDFQKGDIAEGYSVSREKKESFPLTVTSAQKNPTAFYLCASSTDRVQANYGYTFGSGTRLTVV.

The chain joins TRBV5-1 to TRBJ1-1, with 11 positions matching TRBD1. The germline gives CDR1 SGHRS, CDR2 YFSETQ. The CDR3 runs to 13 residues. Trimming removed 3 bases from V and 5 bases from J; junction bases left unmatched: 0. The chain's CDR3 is CASSWDRGTEAFF. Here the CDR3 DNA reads TGCGCCAGCAGCTGGGACAGGGGGACTGAAGCTTTCTTT.

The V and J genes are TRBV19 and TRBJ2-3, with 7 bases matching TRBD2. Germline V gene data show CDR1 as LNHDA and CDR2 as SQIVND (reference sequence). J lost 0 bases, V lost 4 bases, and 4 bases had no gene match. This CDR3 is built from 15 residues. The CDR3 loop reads CASSKREGSTDTQYF. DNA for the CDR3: TGTGCCAGTAGTAAAAGGGAGGGTAGCACAGATACGCAGTATTTT.

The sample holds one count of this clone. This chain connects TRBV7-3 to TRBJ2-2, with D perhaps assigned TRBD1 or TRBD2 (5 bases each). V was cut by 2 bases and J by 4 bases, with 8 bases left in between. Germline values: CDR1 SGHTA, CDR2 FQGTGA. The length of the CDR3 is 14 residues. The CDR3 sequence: CASSLLGVTGELFF. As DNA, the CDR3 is TGTGCCAGCAGCTTACTGGGGGTCACCGGGGAGCTGTTTTTT.

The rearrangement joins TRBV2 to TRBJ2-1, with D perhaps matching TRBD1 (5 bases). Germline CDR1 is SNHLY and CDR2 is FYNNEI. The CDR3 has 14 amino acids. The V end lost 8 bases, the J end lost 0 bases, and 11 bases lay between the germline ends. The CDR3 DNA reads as TGTGCCAGCGGGGCCGTTTTCTCCTACAATGAGCAGTTCTTC. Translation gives CASGAVFSYNEQFF.

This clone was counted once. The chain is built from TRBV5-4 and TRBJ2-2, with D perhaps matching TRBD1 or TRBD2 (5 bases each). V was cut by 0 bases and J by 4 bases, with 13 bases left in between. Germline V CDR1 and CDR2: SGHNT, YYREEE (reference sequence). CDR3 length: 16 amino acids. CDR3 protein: CASSLGGAAGTGELFF. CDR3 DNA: TGTGCCAGCAGCTTGGGGGGCGCGGCGGGCACCGGGGAGCTGTTTTTT.

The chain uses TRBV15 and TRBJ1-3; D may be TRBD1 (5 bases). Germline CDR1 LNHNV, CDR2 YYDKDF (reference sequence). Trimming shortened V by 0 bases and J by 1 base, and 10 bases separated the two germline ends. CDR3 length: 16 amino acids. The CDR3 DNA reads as TGTGCCACCAGCAGAGATTACGGGGGATCTGGAAACACCATATATTTT. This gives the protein CATSRDYGGSGNTIYF.

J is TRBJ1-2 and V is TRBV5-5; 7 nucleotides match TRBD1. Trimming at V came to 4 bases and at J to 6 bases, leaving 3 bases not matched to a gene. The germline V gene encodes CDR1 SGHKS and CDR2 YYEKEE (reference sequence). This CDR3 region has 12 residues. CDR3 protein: CASSQTGDGYTF. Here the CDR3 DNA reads TGTGCCAGCAGCCAAACAGGGGATGGCTACACCTTC.

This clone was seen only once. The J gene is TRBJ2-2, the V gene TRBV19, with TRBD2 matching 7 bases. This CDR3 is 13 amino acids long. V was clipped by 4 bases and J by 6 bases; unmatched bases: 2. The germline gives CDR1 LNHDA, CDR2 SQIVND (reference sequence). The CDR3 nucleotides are TGTGCCAGTAGTAAGGCGGGGGCCGGGGAGCTGTTTTTT. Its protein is CASSKAGAGELFF. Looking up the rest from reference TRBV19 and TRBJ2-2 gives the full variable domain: DGGITQSPKYLFRKEGQNVTLSCEQNLNHDAMYWYRQDPGQGLRLIYYSQIVNDFQKGDIAEGYSVSREKKESFPLTVTSAQKNPTAFYLCASSKAGAGELFFGEGSRLTVL.

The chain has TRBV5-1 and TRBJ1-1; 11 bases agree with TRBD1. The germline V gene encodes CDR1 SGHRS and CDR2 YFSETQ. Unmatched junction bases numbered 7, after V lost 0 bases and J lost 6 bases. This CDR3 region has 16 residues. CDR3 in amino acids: CASSLVARTGGPEAFF. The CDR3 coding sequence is TGCGCCAGCAGCTTGGTGGCGAGGACAGGGGGCCCTGAAGCTTTCTTT. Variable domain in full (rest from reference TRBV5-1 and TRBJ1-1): KAGVTQTPRYLIKTRGQQVTLSCSPISGHRSVSWYQQTPGQGLQFLFEYFSETQRNKGNFPGRFSGRQFSNSRSEMNVSTLELGDSALYLCASSLVARTGGPEAFFGQGTRLTVV.

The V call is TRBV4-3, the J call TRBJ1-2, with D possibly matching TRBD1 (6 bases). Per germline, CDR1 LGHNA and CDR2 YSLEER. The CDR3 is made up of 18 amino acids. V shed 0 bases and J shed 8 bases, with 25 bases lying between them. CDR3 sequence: CASSQEALSRDTWGGYTF. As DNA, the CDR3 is TGCGCCAGCAGCCAAGAGGCCCTCTCCCGGGACACCTGGGGAGGCTACACCTTC.

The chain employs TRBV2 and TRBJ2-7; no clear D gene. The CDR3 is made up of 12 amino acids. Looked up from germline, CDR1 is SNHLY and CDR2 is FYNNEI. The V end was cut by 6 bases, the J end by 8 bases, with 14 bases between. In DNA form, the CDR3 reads TGTGCCAGCAGCTCCGAACCCTTGAAGCAGTACGTC. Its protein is CASSSEPLKQYV.

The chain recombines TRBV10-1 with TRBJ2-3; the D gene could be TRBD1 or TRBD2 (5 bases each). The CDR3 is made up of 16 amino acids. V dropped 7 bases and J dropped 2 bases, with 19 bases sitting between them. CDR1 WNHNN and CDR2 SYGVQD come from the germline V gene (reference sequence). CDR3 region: CASIRSPTDYTDTQYF. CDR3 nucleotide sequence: TGCGCCAGCATCCGCAGTCCGACAGACTACACAGATACGCAGTATTTT.

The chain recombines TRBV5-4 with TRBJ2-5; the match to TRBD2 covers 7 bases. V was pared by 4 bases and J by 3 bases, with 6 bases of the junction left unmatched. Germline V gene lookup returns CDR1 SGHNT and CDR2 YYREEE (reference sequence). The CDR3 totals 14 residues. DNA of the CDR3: TGTGCCAGCAGCCAGGGACTAACCGAAGAGACCCAGTACTTC. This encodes CASSQGLTEETQYF.